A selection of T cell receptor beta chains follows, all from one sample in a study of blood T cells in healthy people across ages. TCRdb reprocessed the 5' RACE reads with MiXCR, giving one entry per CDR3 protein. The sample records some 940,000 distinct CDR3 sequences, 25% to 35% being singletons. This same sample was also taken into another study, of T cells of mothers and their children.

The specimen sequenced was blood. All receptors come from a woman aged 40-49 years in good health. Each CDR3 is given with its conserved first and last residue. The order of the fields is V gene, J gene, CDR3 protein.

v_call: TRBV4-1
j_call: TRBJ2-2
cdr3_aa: CASSQGRGTGELFF

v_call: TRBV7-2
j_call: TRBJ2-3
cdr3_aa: CASSLRGVNTDTQYF

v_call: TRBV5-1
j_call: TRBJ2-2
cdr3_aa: CASSWEGDGERFF

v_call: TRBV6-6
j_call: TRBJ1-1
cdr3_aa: CASSYTGTDSEAFF

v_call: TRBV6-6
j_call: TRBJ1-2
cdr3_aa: CASSYKGQSGYDYTF

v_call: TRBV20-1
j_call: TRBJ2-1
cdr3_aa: CSAGIAGGLNEQFF

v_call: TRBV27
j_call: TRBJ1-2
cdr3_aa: CASSPGGGGGYTF

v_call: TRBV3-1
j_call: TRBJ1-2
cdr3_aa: CASSQQGGLYGYTF

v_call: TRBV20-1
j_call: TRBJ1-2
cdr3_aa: CSAIGTVRWYTF

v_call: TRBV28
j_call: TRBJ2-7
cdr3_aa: CASSPGQPRSRYEQYF

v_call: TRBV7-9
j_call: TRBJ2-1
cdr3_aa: CASSLDFSYNEQFF

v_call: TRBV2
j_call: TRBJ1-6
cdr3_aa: CASSDRGRSNSPLHF

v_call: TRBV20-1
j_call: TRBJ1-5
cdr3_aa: CSARTQGARSNQPQHF

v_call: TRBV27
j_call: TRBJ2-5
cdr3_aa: CTSRHLPRGTSGVETQYF

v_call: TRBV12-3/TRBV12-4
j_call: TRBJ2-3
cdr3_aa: CASTGGTSGGLTDTQYF

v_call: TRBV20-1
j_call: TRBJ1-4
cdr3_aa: CSASQGPTNEKLFF

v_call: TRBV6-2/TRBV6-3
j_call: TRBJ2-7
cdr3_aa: CASSIDRNYEQYF

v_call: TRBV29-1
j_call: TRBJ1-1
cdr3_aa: CSVVPGANTEAFF

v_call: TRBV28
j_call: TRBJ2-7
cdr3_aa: CASSPTGGLDEQYF

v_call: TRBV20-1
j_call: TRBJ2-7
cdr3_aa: CSAYRDSYEQYF

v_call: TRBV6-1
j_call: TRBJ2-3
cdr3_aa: CASRELGGGDTQYF

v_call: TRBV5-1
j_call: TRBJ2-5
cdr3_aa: CASNSWEDNEQYF

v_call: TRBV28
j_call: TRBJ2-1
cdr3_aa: CASTAAYEQFF

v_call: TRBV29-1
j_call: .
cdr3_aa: CSVERGLAGGYEQYF

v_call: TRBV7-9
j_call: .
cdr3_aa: CASSSLAGYEQYF

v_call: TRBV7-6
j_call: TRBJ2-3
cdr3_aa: CASSLGDRGFTDTQYF

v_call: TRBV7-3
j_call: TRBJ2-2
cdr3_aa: CASSSGGGTNTGELFF

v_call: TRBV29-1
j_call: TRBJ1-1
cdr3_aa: CSPLKDIGNTEAFF

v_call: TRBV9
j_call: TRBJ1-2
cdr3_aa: CASSNRGVPSYGYTF

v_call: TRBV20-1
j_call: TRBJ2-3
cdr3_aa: CSATSGASDTQYF

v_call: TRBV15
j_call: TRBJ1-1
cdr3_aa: CATSRERPQVATEAFF

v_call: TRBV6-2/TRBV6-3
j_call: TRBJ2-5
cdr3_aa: CASSYQGVAQETQYF

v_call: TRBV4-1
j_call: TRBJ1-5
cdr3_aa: CASSQDEGYNQPQHF

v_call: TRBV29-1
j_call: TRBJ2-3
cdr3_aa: CSVEDLRQGTDTQYF

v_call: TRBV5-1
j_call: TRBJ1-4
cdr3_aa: CASSRGRGRSNEKLFF

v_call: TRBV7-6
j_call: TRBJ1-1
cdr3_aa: CASSLRSGRTEAFF

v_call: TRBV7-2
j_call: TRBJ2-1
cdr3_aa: CASSLETSGSYEQFF

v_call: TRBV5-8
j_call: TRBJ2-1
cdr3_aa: CASSLLAGLYNEQFF

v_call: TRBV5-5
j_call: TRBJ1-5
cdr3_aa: CASSRRTGTTSTDQPQHF

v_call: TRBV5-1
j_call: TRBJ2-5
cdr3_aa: CASSLGTLTGKETQYF

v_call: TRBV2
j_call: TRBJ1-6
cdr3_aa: CASSDEGGAGRSPLHF

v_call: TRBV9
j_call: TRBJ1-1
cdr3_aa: CASTQEGNRNTEAFF

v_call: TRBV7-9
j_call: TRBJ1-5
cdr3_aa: CASSVSGDREQPQHF

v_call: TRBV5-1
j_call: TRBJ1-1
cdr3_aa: CASSQNTGTGNTEAFF

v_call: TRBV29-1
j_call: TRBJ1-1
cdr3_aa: CSVQGGLQNTEAFF

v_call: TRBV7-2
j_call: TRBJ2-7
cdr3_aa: CASSLGLAGAIRTYEQYF

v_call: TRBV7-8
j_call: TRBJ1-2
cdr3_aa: CASSLGQGLANYGYTF

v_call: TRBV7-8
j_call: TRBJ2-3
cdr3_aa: CASSARMGDTQYF

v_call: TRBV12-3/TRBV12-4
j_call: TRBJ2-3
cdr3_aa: CASSADREYTDTQYF